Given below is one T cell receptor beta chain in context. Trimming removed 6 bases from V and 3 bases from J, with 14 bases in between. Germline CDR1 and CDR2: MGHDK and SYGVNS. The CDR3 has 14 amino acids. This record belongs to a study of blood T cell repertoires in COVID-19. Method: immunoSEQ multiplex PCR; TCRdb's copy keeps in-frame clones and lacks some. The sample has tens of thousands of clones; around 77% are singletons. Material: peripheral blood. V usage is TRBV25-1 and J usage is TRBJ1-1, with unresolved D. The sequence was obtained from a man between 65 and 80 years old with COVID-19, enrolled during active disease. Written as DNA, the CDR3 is TGTGCCAGCAGCAAAGGGAGGTGGGACACTGAAGCTTTCTTT. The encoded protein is CASSKGRWDTEAFF.